What follows are 15 T cell receptor beta chains derived from one specimen sequenced in a study of shared clonotypes between healthy human individuals. The repertoire was sequenced with immunoSEQ multiplex PCR; TCRdb's copy has only in-frame clones and lacks some. The sample lists roughly 1 million clones, about 75% occurring once. Sequencing was done on a sample of memory CD4+ T cells sorted from blood. Subset described: CD45RA-negative fraction. These receptors all stem from a man younger than 30 in good health.

CDR3 coding DNA: TGCGCCAGCAGCCATAATCTGTCCCCCGGGGATACGCAGTATTTT. Translated, it gives CASSHNLSPGDTQYF. V gene TRBV4-3 combines with J gene TRBJ2-3; D remains ambiguous. The CDR3 loop spans 15 amino acids. The germline CDR1 and CDR2 sequences are LGHNA and YSLEER. V was trimmed by 3 bases and J by 6 bases, leaving 16 bases between them.

The chain carries TRBV7-9 and TRBJ2-1, with D possibly matching TRBD2 (5 bases). The germline V gene has CDR1 SEHNR and CDR2 FQNEAQ (reference sequence). V lost 1 base and J lost 7, with 8 bases in between. The CDR3 is 13 amino acids. This chain's CDR3 is CASSLGPGNEQFF. The CDR3, as DNA: TGTGCCAGCAGCTTAGGGCCGGGAAATGAGCAGTTCTTC.

The chain carries TRBV7-9 and TRBJ2-3; D is ambiguous. Trimming left V 2 bases short and J 3 bases short, with 15 bases between. Germline V gene sequence: CDR1 SEHNR, CDR2 FQNEAQ (reference sequence). The CDR3 consists of 16 residues. DNA for the CDR3: TGTGCCAGCAGCTTATTTAGAAACGCGTTGACAGATACGCAGTATTTT. This gives the protein CASSLFRNALTDTQYF.

The gene calls are TRBV19 and TRBJ2-1, with 8 positions matching TRBD2. The length of the CDR3 is 13 residues. Trimming cost V 1 base and J 7 bases; bases outside gene matches: 0. The V gene's germline CDR1 is LNHDA and CDR2 SQIVND (reference sequence). Here the CDR3 DNA reads TGTGCCAGTAGTATAGTAGCGGGAAATGAGCAGTTCTTC. It specifies CASSIVAGNEQFF.

V gene TRBV7-8 combines with J gene TRBJ2-2, with 10 nucleotides matching TRBD1. The CDR3 runs 15 residues. V lost 1 base to trimming and J lost 6 bases; unmatched junction nucleotides: 2. Germline assignment: CDR1 SGHVS and CDR2 FQNEAQ. The chain's CDR3 is CASSLVGTGAGELFF. The CDR3 bases are TGTGCCAGCAGCTTAGTTGGGACAGGGGCCGGGGAGCTGTTTTTT.

The chain has TRBV6-1 and TRBJ1-5; D remains unclear. The CDR3 loop spans 13 amino acids. The germline V and J ends were trimmed by 10 bases and 5 bases, with 15 bases remaining between them. Germline assignment: CDR1 MNHNS and CDR2 SASEGT. CDR3 region: CATHQGVHQPQHF. The DNA of the CDR3 is TGTGCCACCCACCAAGGCGTTCATCAGCCCCAGCATTTT.

This rearrangement joins TRBV7-8 to TRBJ2-2; a possible D gene is TRBD1 (6 bases). The CDR3 is 15 residues long. V was clipped by 4 bases and J by 2 bases, with 11 bases between them. The germline CDR1 and CDR2 sequences are SGHVS and FQNEAQ. This chain's CDR3 is CASSSGQLNTGELFF. CDR3 bases: TGTGCCAGCAGCTCTGGACAGTTAAACACCGGGGAGCTGTTTTTT.

The V and J genes are TRBV7-8 and TRBJ2-5; TRBD1 is a possible D gene (5 bases). With 0 bases removed from V and 5 bases from J, the gap between germline ends came to 13 bases. Germline CDR1 reads SGHVS; CDR2 reads FQNEAQ. The CDR3 spans 15 residues. The CDR3 sequence is CASSLARPKGETQYF. Here the CDR3 DNA reads TGTGCCAGCAGCTTAGCTCGGCCTAAGGGGGAGACCCAGTACTTC.

The CDR3 is CASSETSGRAQETQYF. The CDR3, as DNA: TGCGCCAGCAGCGAGACTAGCGGGAGGGCCCAGGAGACCCAGTACTTC. This chain uses TRBV5-1 with TRBJ2-5; 14 nucleotides agree with TRBD2. From germline, CDR1 is SGHRS and CDR2 YFSETQ. This CDR3 has 16 amino acids. V gave up 4 bases and J gave up 5 bases; unmatched junction bases: 7.

This clone is classed as medium-sized. The V and J genes are TRBV19 and TRBJ2-3; 7 bases agree with TRBD1. CDR1 and CDR2 (germline): LNHDA, SQIVND (reference sequence). The CDR3 covers 14 residues. The ends lost 4 bases at V and 2 bases at J; junction bases unmatched: 3. The CDR3 region is CASSRQGLTDTQYF. DNA for the CDR3: TGTGCCAGTAGTAGACAGGGCCTCACAGATACGCAGTATTTT.

The chain carries TRBV5-6 and TRBJ2-7, with a possible D match to TRBD2 (6 bases). This CDR3 is 15 amino acids long. CDR1 and CDR2 (germline): SGHDT, YYEEEE. Trimming stripped 4 bases from V and 3 bases from J, with 17 bases between. The CDR3 coding sequence is TGTGCCAGCAGCACACGCTCGACTAGTTTCTACGAGCAGTACTTC. This encodes CASSTRSTSFYEQYF.

On this clone: The same CDR3 can be traced to other DNA sequences in this sample. The chain has TRBV7-9 and TRBJ1-4; 7 bases are shared with TRBD1. Germline V lookup: CDR1 SEHNR, CDR2 FQNEAQ (reference sequence). CDR3 size: 15 residues. V dropped 3 bases and J dropped 5; count of bases not matched to a gene: 6. In DNA, the CDR3 is TGTGCCAGCAGCTTGCCCGGGACAGTGAATGAAAAACTGTTTTTT. The encoded protein is CASSLPGTVNEKLFF.

This clone has more than one count but fewer than ten. The chain uses TRBV11-3 and TRBJ2-1; TRBD1 is a possible D gene (6 bases). Trimming shortened V by 2 bases and J by 8 bases, and 10 bases separated the two germline ends. Germline V gene sequence: CDR1 SGHNT, CDR2 YENEEA. The CDR3 runs 13 residues. CDR3 sequence reads: CASSLPGVDEQFF. In nucleotides, the CDR3 is TGTGCCAGCAGCTTACCAGGGGTGGATGAGCAGTTCTTC. Together with reference TRBV11-3 and TRBJ2-1, the CDR3 gives the full variable domain: EAGVVQSPRYKIIEKKQPVAFWCNPISGHNTLYWYLQNLGQGPELLIRYENEEAVDDSQLPKDRFSAERLKGVDSTLKIQPAELGDSAVYLCASSLPGVDEQFFGPGTRLTVL.

This clone was picked up one time. The chain carries TRBV9 and TRBJ1-6; 9 bases fit TRBD1. The V gene end was trimmed by 0 bases and the J gene end by 9 bases; junction bases not matched to a gene: 10. Germline values: CDR1 SGDLS, CDR2 YYNGEE. CDR3 size: 17 residues. The CDR3 region has the DNA TGTGCCAGCAGCGTAGAAGTAGGGAGGACAGGGGCTTCACCCCTCCACTTT. It encodes CASSVEVGRTGASPLHF. Full variable domain (rest looked up from reference TRBV9 and TRBJ1-6): DSGVTQTPKHLITATGQRVTLRCSPRSGDLSVYWYQQSLDQGLQFLIQYYNGEERAKGNILERFSAQQFPDLHSELNLSSLELGDSALYFCASSVEVGRTGASPLHFGNGTRLTVT.

The chain is built from TRBV11-2 and TRBJ1-2, with D possibly being TRBD1 (6 bases). This CDR3 is built from 14 residues. With 4 bases removed from V and 8 bases from J, the gap between germline ends came to 17 bases. Germline CDR1 SGHAT, CDR2 FQNNGV. The DNA of the CDR3 is TGTGCCAGCAGCTACCGAGAACAGGGAGGCGGCTACACCTTC. This encodes CASSYREQGGGYTF.